This TCR beta chain was recovered during a study of T-cell memory formation after mild COVID-19. On the study more broadly: TCR clustering was largely donor specific. Study-wide points: Proof of SARS-CoV-2 specificity was absent for the second-wave clones that crested on day 37. Shrinking CD4+ clones resided mostly in CM and EM, and CD8+ ones in EMRA.

Germline CDR1 and CDR2: SEHNR and FQNEAQ (reference sequence). The CDR3 is 14 residues long. Trimming took 5 bases from V and 1 from J; bases not matched to a gene: 3. In the case of this clonotype: Its antigen is not known.

Libraries for TCRalpha and TCRbeta carried sample barcodes and unique molecular identifiers via 5'RACE. In TCRdb, the 5' RACE reads were re-called with MiXCR into one record per CDR3 protein. This sample carries 350,000 to 550,000 distinct CDR3 sequences, about a sixth of them seen once, and the ten largest clones take roughly a fifth. The chain couples TRBV7-9 to TRBJ2-3, with 7 positions matching TRBD1. The receptor comes from a man younger than 35 who had mild COVID-19 (a few samples of this study predate the infection). Cell type and time point are not known. The sequenced sample was PBMCs or a T cell subset sorted from them (not recorded which). CDR3 bases: TGTGCCAGCAGCCCACAGGGGCGCACAGATACGCAGTATTTT. Amino acid sequence: CASSPQGRTDTQYF.